One and the same sample provided the 7 T cell receptor beta chains below, sequenced in a study of shared clonotypes between healthy human individuals. TCRdb's copy holds only in-frame clones and misses some; the assay was immunoSEQ multiplex PCR. The sample has more than 2 million clones, about 94% seen once; the top ten hold 0.1% to 0.15%. Sequenced sample: naive CD4+ T cells sorted from blood. Sample subset: CD45RA+ positively selected. All receptors come from a man aged 18 to 35 in good health.

The rearrangement joins TRBV28 to TRBJ1-4; no firm D call. Germline CDR1 and CDR2: MDHEN and SYDVKM. The V and J ends lost 9 bases and 4 bases respectively, with 12 bases between them. The CDR3 loop spans 13 amino acids. Here the CDR3 reads CASKGPVNEKLFF. For the CDR3, the DNA is TGTGCCAGTAAAGGACCCGTTAATGAAAAACTGTTTTTT.

This rearrangement joins TRBV9 to TRBJ2-7, with 9 bases identical to TRBD2. CDR1 is SGDLS and CDR2 is YYNGEE in the germline V gene. The length of the CDR3 is 14 residues. V gave up 4 bases and J gave up 2 bases; unmatched junction bases: 4. The CDR3 DNA sequence: TGTGCCAGCAGCAGACTAGCGGAACCCTACGAGCAGTACTTC. Translating it yields CASSRLAEPYEQYF.

This sequence joins TRBV7-2 and TRBJ2-1; 13 bases align to TRBD2. Per germline, CDR1 SGHTA and CDR2 FQGNSA. CDR3 size: 17 residues. V lost 5 bases to trimming and J lost 7 bases; unmatched junction nucleotides: 11. CDR3: CASSQLAGGGKINEQFF. CDR3 nucleotides: TGTGCCAGCAGCCAACTAGCGGGAGGGGGCAAAATTAATGAGCAGTTCTTC.

CDR3: CASSRWGSNTIYF. In nucleotides, the CDR3 is TGTGCCAGCAGCCGATGGGGTTCAAACACCATATATTTT. The rearrangement links TRBV7-3 to TRBJ1-3; unclear D gene. CDR3 length equals 13 residues. Germline V lookup: CDR1 SGHTA, CDR2 FQGTGA. Trimming cost V 5 bases and J 6 bases, with 11 bases left between them.

The chain couples TRBV7-8 to TRBJ2-3; 14 nucleotides agree with TRBD2. The trim removed 5 bases at V and 1 base at J, leaving 5 bases unmatched. Germline-derived CDR1 and CDR2 are SGHVS and FQNEAQ. The CDR3 runs to 17 residues. The CDR3 DNA reads as TGTGCCAGCAGCACCCGGACTAGCGGGGGGCGCACAGATACGCAGTATTTT. It is translated as CASSTRTSGGRTDTQYF.

The chain employs TRBV2 and TRBJ1-5; tentatively, D is TRBD1 (6 bases). Trimming took 6 bases from V and 1 from J, leaving 13 bases between them. Per germline, CDR1 SNHLY and CDR2 FYNNEI. The CDR3 loop spans 15 amino acids. The CDR3 reads CASSREGGSNQPQHF. CDR3 bases: TGTGCCAGCAGCCGAGAAGGGGGGAGCAATCAGCCCCAGCATTTT.

The rearrangement links TRBV5-1 to TRBJ2-7; 10 positions match TRBD1. V was pared by 1 base and J by 6 bases, with 7 bases of the junction left unmatched. The CDR3 is 15 amino acids. Germline V gene data show CDR1 as SGHRS and CDR2 as YFSETQ. CDR3 DNA: TGCGCCAGCAGCTTGAGACAGGGGGCGCAACGCGAGCAGTACTTC. Its translation: CASSLRQGAQREQYF.